This T cell receptor beta chain is from a study of OX40 agonist ivuxolimab in advanced cancers. Broader study findings: Still undetermined is the antigen specificity of the expanded peripheral T cells.

Profiling relied on immunoSEQ multiplex PCR, and the TCRdb table lists in-frame clones only, not all of them. The data contain some 94,000 clones, roughly 90% of them singletons. CDR1 MNHEY and CDR2 SVGAGI come from the germline V gene. V was cut by 0 bases and J by 8 bases, with 7 bases left in between. The CDR3 sequence is 12 residues long. This clone appeared a single time. The antigen remains unidentified. Material: CD4+ or CD8+ T cells sorted from blood, obtained in a trial of the OX40 agonist ivuxolimab. This TCR derives from an adult with an advanced solid tumor such as melanoma, head and neck, liver or kidney cancer. The V and J genes are TRBV6-5 and TRBJ1-2; unclear D gene. As DNA, the CDR3 is TGTGCCAGCAGTTACTCCGGGTGGGGCTACACCTTC. Translation gives CASSYSGWGYTF.